This TCR beta chain was sequenced for a study of blood T cell repertoires in COVID-19. Study details: Specimens from acute and convalescent COVID-19 originated in the United States, Italy and Spain. PBMCs, B-cell-depleted T cells, or T cells provided the cDNA or gDNA that made up the material.

Authors' processing steps: Scientists estimated how many nucleated cells there were by amplifying reference gene primers. Generated by immunoSEQ multiplex PCR, the TCRdb table keeps only in-frame clones and is missing some. The DNA gave D and trimming, while V, J and clone size come from that table. Found here are more than 40,000 clones, roughly 88% of them singletons; the top ten hold 15% to 19%. The CDR3 is made up of 17 amino acids. With 0 bases clipped from V and 2 bases from J, the junction kept 6 bases outside the gene matches. The germline V gene encodes CDR1 SGDLS and CDR2 YYNGEE. The receptor's source is a human donor in a cohort sampled during active COVID-19. The donor label of this sample is uncertain. The sequenced sample consisted of peripheral blood. The chain recombines TRBV9 with TRBJ2-7; 12 bases fit TRBD1. The CDR3 spells CASSVEGQGAFPYEQYF. CDR3 sequence (DNA): TGTGCCAGCAGCGTAGAGGGACAGGGGGCTTTTCCCTACGAGCAGTACTTC.